A selection of T cell receptor beta chains follows, all from one sample in a study of glioma-infiltrating T cells. TCRdb itself ran the multiplex PCR reads through MiXCR, one entry per CDR3 protein. The sample has about 400,000 distinct CDR3 sequences; about 40% are singletons. The sample comprised glioma tissue, nonneoplastic brain tissue, or PBMCs (not recorded which). The receptors come from a human donor with low-grade glioma or glioblastoma, undergoing nonglioma brain surgery, or in good health (not recorded which). Each CDR3 is given with its conserved first and last residue. D genes are given only for firm matches. Only some rows state a clone size, as once, few, many or a class for expanded clones.

>TRBD1|-|TRBV19|TRBJ1-1
TGTGTCAGTAGTGCAACCGGGACAGTTACTGAAGCTTTCTTT
CVSSATGTVTEAFF
>-|few|TRBV5-1|TRBJ2-5
TGCGCCAGCAGCTTCGGGACGGTCCAAGAGACCCAGTACTTC
CASSFGTVQETQYF
>-|-|TRBV5-1|TRBJ1-2
TGCGCCAGCAGCTTGGATACAGGGAACTATGGCTACACCTTC
CASSLDTGNYGYTF
>TRBD2|few|TRBV28|TRBJ2-7
TGTGCCAGCGGCTTTGCGGGGAGGGACGAGCAGTACTTC
CASGFAGRDEQYF
>-|-|TRBV24-1|TRBJ2-7
TGTGCCACCAGTGATGGACAGTACGCCACCTCCGAGCAGTACTTC
CATSDGQYATSEQYF
>-|many|TRBV27|TRBJ1-1
TGTGCCAGCGCGACAGTGATGAACACTGAAGCTTTCTTT
CASATVMNTEAFF
>TRBD2|-|TRBV7-9|TRBJ2-3
TGTGCCAGCAGCTTAGATCGCGGACTAGCGGGCCTCACAGATACGCAGTATTTT
CASSLDRGLAGLTDTQYF
>-|-|TRBV12-3/TRBV12-4|TRBJ1-3
TGTGCCAGCAGCTACTTTCCTGGAAAGTCCCCTGGAAACACCATATATTTT
CASSYFPGKSPGNTIYF
>-|-|TRBV5-1|TRBJ2-5
TGCGCCAGCAGCTCCGAGGCCCAAGAGACCCAGTACTTC
CASSSEAQETQYF
>TRBD2|once|TRBV19|TRBJ2-1
TGTGCCAGTGCGGGACTAGCGGGATCCTACGAGCAGTTCTTC
CASAGLAGSYEQFF
>TRBD2|once|TRBV24-1|TRBJ2-1
TGTGCCACCAGCCACTCACTAGCGAATTCCTACAATGAGCAGTTCTTC
CATSHSLANSYNEQFF
>-|many|TRBV6-1|TRBJ2-7
TGTGCCAGCAGTACGGGCTTCTCCTACGAGCAGTACTTC
CASSTGFSYEQYF
>-|many|TRBV28|TRBJ2-3
TGTGCCAGCAGTTTTATGGGGTTATCTCCGCAGTATTTT
CASSFMGLSPQYF
>-|-|TRBV5-6|TRBJ2-3
TGTGCCAGCAGCCGAGGACAGCGCACAGATACGCAGTATTTT
CASSRGQRTDTQYF
>-|-|TRBV7-2|TRBJ2-1
TGTGCCAGCAGCTTAGACGGTCTTAGAGAGGAGCAGTTCTTC
CASSLDGLREEQFF
>-|many|TRBV24-1|TRBJ2-2
TGTGCCACCAGTCAGTGGCAGAACCCCGGGGAGCTGTTTTTT
CATSQWQNPGELFF
>-|-|TRBV6-4|TRBJ2-3
TGTGCCAGCAGTGCCCAAGCGGAAGGTACAGATACGCAGTATTTT
CASSAQAEGTDTQYF
>-|few|TRBV10-3|TRBJ1-5
TGTGCCATCAGTGAAAGTAGGGGACAGCCCCAGCATTTT
CAISESRGQPQHF
>-|few|TRBV10-3|TRBJ2-1
TGTGCCATCAGTGATCTAACAGGGAATGGGAATGAGCAGTTCTTC
CAISDLTGNGNEQFF
>-|many|TRBV7-9|TRBJ2-2
TGTGCCAGCAGCCCAGGTGCCGGGGAGCTGTTTTTT
CASSPGAGELFF
>-|many|TRBV7-2|TRBJ2-5
TGTGCCAGCAGCTTAGACGCCGCCCGGACCCAGTACTTC
CASSLDAARTQYF
>TRBD2|many|TRBV27|TRBJ2-1
TGTGCCAGCAGTTTATCCGGGACTAGCGCTCACAATGAGCAGTTCTTC
CASSLSGTSAHNEQFF
>-|few|TRBV28|TRBJ1-4
TGTGCCAGCAGTTTCTCTCCCCCGATTCTTAATGAAAAACTGTTTTTT
CASSFSPPILNEKLFF
>-|many|TRBV7-3|TRBJ1-1
TGTGCCAGCAGCTTAACGGGGGGGAACACTGAAGCTTTCTTT
CASSLTGGNTEAFF
>TRBD2|-|TRBV4-1|TRBJ2-1
TGCGCCAGCAGCCAAGGACTAGCGGGAGTATATGAGCAGTTCTTC
CASSQGLAGVYEQFF
>-|few|TRBV20-1|TRBJ2-2
TGCAGTGCCCCGACGGACACCGGGGAGCTGTTTTTT
CSAPTDTGELFF
>TRBD2|-|TRBV7-9|TRBJ2-7
TGTGCCAGCAGCTTACCGACTAGCGCAAGCTACGAGCAGTACTTC
CASSLPTSASYEQYF
>-|-|TRBV24-1|TRBJ2-5
TGTGCCACCAGTGATCCTATAAGGGGAGTCAAAGAGACCCAGTACTTC
CATSDPIRGVKETQYF
>TRBD1|many|TRBV27|TRBJ1-2
TGTGCCAGCAGTCGAAACCCGGGACAGGGAAATGGCTACACCTTC
CASSRNPGQGNGYTF
>-|few|TRBV6-1|TRBJ2-7
TGTGCCATCAGTGATGCCTCCTACGAGCAGTACTTC
CAISDASYEQYF
>-|many|TRBV4-1|TRBJ1-2
TGCGCCAGCGTACCCCTGGAAGGAAGGTCTTATGGCTACACCTTC
CASVPLEGRSYGYTF
>-|many|TRBV6-2/TRBV6-3|TRBJ2-5
TGTGCCAGCACCTATAGGGGGTACCAAGAGACCCAGTACTTC
CASTYRGYQETQYF
>TRBD2|-|TRBV20-1|TRBJ2-7
TGCAGTCTAGCGACTAGCGAGCCCTACGAGCAGTACTTC
CSLATSEPYEQYF
>-|few|TRBV4-3|TRBJ1-2
TGCGCCAGCAGCCAAGGGATTTATGGGACCCCCGCATATGGCTACACCTTC
CASSQGIYGTPAYGYTF
>TRBD1|-|TRBV7-3|TRBJ2-4
TGTGCCAGCAGCCCAGGGGGACACCGGGGCGACATTCAGTACTTC
CASSPGGHRGDIQYF
>TRBD1|few|TRBV12-3/TRBV12-4|TRBJ2-7
TGTGCCAGCAGCCAGGACAGGGGGCTTGGGGAGCAGTACTTC
CASSQDRGLGEQYF
>-|few|TRBV28|TRBJ2-3
TGTGCCAGCAGTTTATTAGGGGGCGCGGGGGGAACAGATACGCAGTATTTT
CASSLLGGAGGTDTQYF
>-|many|TRBV6-1|TRBJ2-1
TGTGCCAGCTCCTGGTCCCGTCTTAATGAGCAGTTCTTC
CASSWSRLNEQFF
>-|-|TRBV5-1|TRBJ2-3
TGCGCCAGCAGCTTCCTCCGGGGGCGAGAAGATACGCAGTATTTT
CASSFLRGREDTQYF
>-|many|TRBV6-6|TRBJ2-1
TGTGCCAGCAGTTACTCGGGGTCTAAGGCCAATGAGCAGTTCTTC
CASSYSGSKANEQFF
>-|-|TRBV20-1|TRBJ2-5
TGCAGTGCTAGTTCGAGGCGGATCCAAGAGACCAAGTACTTC
CSASSRRIQETKYF
>-|few|TRBV20-1|TRBJ2-7
TGCAGTGCTAGAGGTGTAGGGCACAAAGGCGGCTACGAGCAGTACTTC
CSARGVGHKGGYEQYF
>TRBD1|once|TRBV6-1|TRBJ2-7
TGTGCCAGCAGCGCAATGTCCGGGACAGGGTACTACGAGCAGTGCTTC
CASSAMSGTGYYEQCF
>-|few|TRBV18|TRBJ2-3
TGTGCCAGCTCACCACCCGGGGTTAGCACAGATACGCAGTATTTT
CASSPPGVSTDTQYF
>-|-|TRBV6-1|TRBJ2-5
TGTGCCAGCAGCCCCGGGACTCTTTACCAAGAGACCCAGTACTTC
CASSPGTLYQETQYF
>-|-|TRBV4-2|TRBJ1-2
TGTGCCAGCAGCCAAGGCCACCTAAACGGCTATGGCTACAACTTC
CASSQGHLNGYGYNF
>-|many|TRBV6-1|TRBJ2-7
TGTGCCTGTCGGGGTGGGGGCAACGAGCAGTACTTC
CACRGGGNEQYF
>TRBD2|-|TRBV4-1|TRBJ2-1
TGCGCCAGCAGCCTAACGACTAGCGCCTCCTACAATGAGCAGTTCTTC
CASSLTTSASYNEQFF